This T cell receptor (beta chain) was identified in a study of pediatric ulcerative colitis (dated by TCRdb to between 2019 and 2020). Turning to the overall study: Nine newly diagnosed, treatment-naive pediatric ulcerative colitis patients and a few non-IBD control children each provided paired blood and rectal samples. What the work shows at the level of the full study, not this receptor alone: A couple of rectal CDR3 clonotypes were found in every ulcerative colitis patient but in no control. Clonal overlap between a subject's own blood and rectum was significantly greater in ulcerative colitis patients than in controls, which suggests more T cell trafficking to inflamed tissue. Features of the rectal repertoire distinguished controls, mild-moderate colitis patients and acute severe colitis patients, and in acute severe colitis rectal diversity was lower because of clonal expansions. The healthy control group was small, with only a few individuals. For technical reasons, substantially fewer templates were yielded by the blood samples of two patients, and these blood samples were excluded from blood-rectal overlap analysis. Repertoires were derived from total lymphocyte DNA, so rare subsets such as regulatory T cells may have patterns not reflected.

Trimming at the junction amounts to 9 bases on V and 8 bases on J, and the germline ends lie 29 bases apart. There are 17 amino acids in the CDR3, from cysteine to phenylalanine inclusive. Only the CDR3 region is kept as DNA, spanning 51 bases read in frame from base 1. The germline V gene yields SGDLS for CDR1 and YYNGEE for CDR2. In controls, colonoscopy was performed for suspected IBD, macroscopically and histologically normal endoscopy was observed, and no IBD diagnosis was made within the following year. A blood sample was drawn at the time of the colonoscopy. The Wizard kit (Promega) was used to extract genomic DNA from blood and intestinal samples. Using the immunoSEQ TRB Survey service, rearranged CDR3 beta regions were amplified from genomic DNA with multiplex V and J primers. To keep sequencing depth the same across samples, survey-level depth of up to 500,000 reads per sample was applied. The libraries were purified and pooled, then sequenced using Illumina technology. In the original analysis: Productive clonality, sample overlap, pairwise scatters, CDR3 beta length, V/D/J gene usage and productiveness were all assessed with the immunoSEQ online tools. Calculated diversity was defined as the number of unique rearrangements divided by total templates, multiplied by 100, and Shannon and Simpson indices were computed as well. Principal component analysis used the R prcomp function and ggbiplot package on Z-score normalized data. Morisita's index was used to measure clonal overlap between blood and rectum within each subject. TCRdb took over this immuneACCESS table, retaining in-frame rearrangements with V and J assigned. Such tables are incomplete; in checked studies, under half of the missing clones stem from an unresolved V gene, and the remainder is unexplained. V, J and clone size reflect that table, while D and trimming were determined from the DNA. For this sample the table gives more than 45,000 clones, of which around 87% were detected only once. The leading ten clones occupy 1.5% of the sample.

On this clone itself: Its antigen is not yet known. The sample holds no much larger clone one base away, and base qualities are not on file.

Sequencing was performed on blood. The clonotype comes from a boy younger than 18 who was a control in a study of pediatric ulcerative colitis. The rearranged chain carries TRBV9 and TRBJ1-4; TRBD1 might be the D gene, on 6 matching bases. The CDR3 protein sequence reads: CATLTPRGDVQWEKLFF. The DNA reads as follows: TGTGCCACCCTCACACCCAGGGGCGATGTCCAATGGGAAAAACTGTTTTTT.